This record concerns one T cell receptor (beta chain) sequence. Sequencing of TCR beta drew on CD8+ and CD4+ T cells from blood. Relapsing-remitting disease, either stable or active, was present in the multiple sclerosis controls, who were treatment-naive patients. TEMRA cells were FACS-enriched, unlike CD8+ and CD4+ T cells, which were negatively isolated. The entry originates in a study of CD8 T cells in Susac syndrome. RNA totalling about 0.5 to 1 ug underwent reverse transcription with random hexamers. Across 54 Vbeta and 13 Jbeta, immunoSEQ multiplex PCR amplified TCR beta CDR3. TCRdb re-analysed the immunoSEQ multiplex PCR reads in MiXCR, keeping a single row per CDR3 protein. The table has around 300,000 distinct CDR3 sequences, approximately 90% seen once. The CDR3 runs to 14 residues. V trimming: 3 bases; J trimming: 4 bases; junction bases outside the gene matches: 5. The germline gives CDR1 SQVTM, CDR2 ANQGSEA.

This chain uses TRBV29-1 with TRBJ2-1; 8 positions match TRBD2. Sequenced: CD4+ T cells from PBMCs. The sequence derives from a human donor with multiple sclerosis. The DNA for the CDR3 is TGCAGCGTTGAGACACTAGCGGCGTACAATGAGCAGTTCTTC. Protein sequence: CSVETLAAYNEQFF.